The rows below give T cell receptor beta chains drawn from one sample of a study of blood T cell repertoires in COVID-19. Data came from immunoSEQ multiplex PCR; TCRdb stores just in-frame clones and leaves some out. The sample shows a few hundred thousand clones, about 87% of them seen only once. Sequencing input: peripheral blood. All receptors come from a woman aged 45-65 years who had recovered from COVID-19. The conserved cysteine and the conserved F or W are not part of the CDR3 here. The order of the fields is J gene, V gene, CDR3 protein.

TRBJ2-7 TRBV30 AWSPGGPYEQY
TRBJ1-4 TRBV6-5 ASRAQVLPNEKLF
TRBJ1-5 TRBV2 ASSGGRGGNQPQH
TRBJ2-1 TRBV28 ASSGGIVVDEQF
TRBJ1-5 TRBV4-2 ASTSGGDQPQH
TRBJ2-1 TRBV5-1 ASSSAGTGGNEQF
TRBJ1-4 TRBV18 ASSPRQGVGEKLF
TRBJ2-7 TRBV6-2/TRBV6-3 ASSLARPYEQY
TRBJ2-1 TRBV6-5 ASSYIREWYNEQF
TRBJ2-3 TRBV21-1 ASSKRGASTDTQY
TRBJ2-2 TRBV28 ASGRVGTGELF
TRBJ1-1 TRBV7-3 ASSLGASTEAF
TRBJ1-1 TRBV3-1/TRBV3-2 ASSQGDSEAF
TRBJ1-1 TRBV18 ASSPQQDTEAF
TRBJ2-7 TRBV11-2 ASSLGRDYEQY
TRBJ2-5 TRBV5-4 ASSLVSGGAETQY
TRBJ2-1 TRBV30 AWSVGQGAPVYNEQF
TRBJ1-4 TRBV30 AWSGGAGTNEKLF
TRBJ1-4 TRBV19 ASSLYRTGSNEKLF
TRBJ1-3 TRBV9 ASSKDRGNTIY
TRBJ2-7 TRBV11-2 ASSLDGGQALPYEQY
TRBJ2-2 TRBV19 ATQAGLDGELF
TRBJ1-4 TRBV7-2 ASGTRAEKLF
TRBJ2-2 TRBV4-2 ASSQGPGLGNTGELF
TRBJ1-5 TRBV19 ASSIGAPGNSNQPQH
TRBJ2-6 TRBV9 ASSNDRSSGANVLT
TRBJ2-7 TRBV7-2 ASSYTLGPYEQY
TRBJ2-5 TRBV7-2 ASSLNLGAGETQY
TRBJ2-5 TRBV11-3 ASSDDRVGETQY